These T cell receptor beta chains were read from a single sample in a study of T cell responses to AZD1222 COVID-19 vaccine. Profiling relied on immunoSEQ multiplex PCR, and the TCRdb table lists in-frame clones only, not all of them. The sample includes about 120,000 clones, 85% to 90% of them seen just once. Sample: peripheral blood, taken on day 0 of AZD1222 vaccination. The receptors come from an adult in good health. CDR3s include the opening cysteine and the closing phenylalanine or tryptophan. D genes are given only for firm matches. A clone size is listed for some rows: how often the clone was seen (once, few, many), or a class if it is expanded.

size: .
J: TRBJ2-1
V: TRBV7-9
D: .
length: 16
CDR3: CASSPGERVTYNEQFF
DNA: TGTGCCAGCAGCCCCGGGGAGAGGGTCACCTACAATGAGCAGTTCTTC

size: .
J: TRBJ1-5
V: TRBV6-5
D: TRBD1
length: 15
CDR3: CASKRDRYSNQPQHF
DNA: TGTGCCAGCAAACGGGACAGATATAGCAATCAGCCCCAGCATTTT

size: .
J: TRBJ1-2
V: TRBV5-6
D: .
length: 15
CDR3: CASSPNVGTAGGYTF
DNA: TGTGCCAGCAGCCCGAACGTTGGGACGGCTGGTGGCTACACCTTC

size: .
J: TRBJ1-5
V: TRBV2
D: .
length: 13
CDR3: CASSDSGIQPQHF
DNA: TGTGCCAGCAGTGATTCGGGGATCCAGCCCCAGCATTTT

size: .
J: TRBJ1-6
V: TRBV28
D: .
length: 15
CDR3: CASSPVLQGNSPLHF
DNA: TGTGCCAGCAGTCCCGTCTTACAGGGTAATTCACCCCTCCACTTT

size: .
J: TRBJ2-2
V: TRBV5-1
D: TRBD2
length: 17
CDR3: CASSLTSGRANTGELFF
DNA: TGCGCCAGCAGCCTGACTAGCGGGAGGGCGAACACCGGGGAGCTGTTTTTT

size: .
J: TRBJ2-3
V: TRBV7-3
D: .
length: 13
CDR3: CASSLVGFGTQYF
DNA: TGTGCCAGCAGCTTAGTCGGGTTCGGTACGCAGTATTTT

size: .
J: TRBJ1-2
V: TRBV4-1
D: .
length: 14
CDR3: CASRGDGTFYGYTF
DNA: TGCGCCAGCAGAGGGGACGGGACCTTCTATGGCTACACCTTC

size: .
J: TRBJ2-2
V: TRBV7-9
D: TRBD2
length: 15
CDR3: CASSSYGRGSGELFF
DNA: TGTGCCAGCAGCTCATACGGGAGGGGGTCCGGGGAGCTGTTTTTT

size: .
J: TRBJ1-1
V: TRBV19
D: .
length: 13
CDR3: CASNPPGNTEAFF
DNA: TGTGCCAGTAACCCCCCCGGGAACACTGAAGCTTTCTTT

size: .
J: TRBJ2-3
V: TRBV19
D: TRBD2
length: 15
CDR3: CASREGTSDTDTQYF
DNA: TGTGCCAGTAGGGAGGGGACTAGCGACACAGATACGCAGTATTTT

size: .
J: TRBJ1-2
V: TRBV4-1
D: .
length: 12
CDR3: CASSQLTSGYTF
DNA: TGCGCCAGCAGCCAATTGACGTCCGGCTACACCTTC

size: once
J: TRBJ1-5
V: TRBV18
D: .
length: 14
CDR3: CASSPWGSNQPQHF
DNA: TGTGCCAGCTCACCGTGGGGTAGCAATCAGCCCCAGCATTTT

size: .
J: TRBJ2-3
V: TRBV3-1/TRBV3-2
D: .
length: 15
CDR3: CASSDRAGATDTQYF
DNA: TGTGCCAGCAGCGACCGGGCCGGTGCCACAGATACGCAGTATTTT

size: .
J: TRBJ2-3
V: TRBV7-2
D: .
length: 13
CDR3: CASTLLGGDTQYF
DNA: TGTGCCAGCACCCTCCTCGGGGGTGATACGCAGTATTTT

size: .
J: TRBJ1-1
V: TRBV5-4
D: .
length: 15
CDR3: CASSLWGGSNTEAFF
DNA: TGTGCCAGCAGCCTCTGGGGGGGGAGCAACACTGAAGCTTTCTTT

size: .
J: TRBJ1-2
V: TRBV7-9
D: .
length: 14
CDR3: CASSLDGGNYGYTF
DNA: TGTGCCAGCAGCTTAGACGGGGGGAACTATGGCTACACCTTC

size: .
J: TRBJ1-4
V: TRBV3-1/TRBV3-2
D: .
length: 12
CDR3: CASSRDRGKLFF
DNA: TGTGCCAGCAGCCGAGACAGAGGGAAGCTGTTTTTT

size: .
J: TRBJ2-7
V: TRBV6-1
D: TRBD1
length: 14
CDR3: CASSEQGARNEQYF
DNA: TGTGCCAGCAGTGAACAGGGGGCGCGGAACGAGCAGTACTTC

size: once
J: TRBJ1-1
V: TRBV27
D: .
length: 16
CDR3: CASSPIRAGARAEAFF
DNA: TGTGCCAGCAGTCCCATCCGCGCAGGGGCAAGGGCTGAAGCTTTCTTT

size: .
J: TRBJ1-3
V: TRBV5-1
D: .
length: 15
CDR3: CASSLEGGPGNTIYF
DNA: TGCGCCAGCAGCTTGGAAGGTGGGCCGGGAAACACCATATATTTT

size: .
J: TRBJ1-5
V: TRBV11-1
D: .
length: 13
CDR3: CASSLIEGQPQHF
DNA: TGTGCCAGCAGCTTAATAGAAGGGCAGCCCCAGCATTTT

size: .
J: TRBJ1-5
V: TRBV19
D: TRBD1
length: 17
CDR3: CASGDQQGTLRNQPQHF
DNA: TGTGCCAGTGGGGATCAACAGGGGACCTTGAGAAATCAGCCCCAGCATTTT

size: .
J: TRBJ1-2
V: TRBV19
D: .
length: 15
CDR3: CASSIGYGTDDGYTF
DNA: TGTGCCAGTAGTATTGGTTACGGAACAGATGATGGCTACACCTTC

size: .
J: TRBJ1-5
V: TRBV2
D: .
length: 13
CDR3: CASIVGAGQPQHF
DNA: TGTGCCAGCATCGTGGGGGCGGGTCAGCCCCAGCATTTT

size: once
J: TRBJ2-3
V: TRBV18
D: .
length: 15
CDR3: CASSPPWSSTDTQYF
DNA: TGTGCCAGCTCACCCCCGTGGAGTAGCACAGATACGCAGTATTTT

size: .
J: TRBJ2-7
V: TRBV29-1
D: TRBD1
length: 12
CDR3: CSAAGTGNEQYF
DNA: TGCAGCGCAGCGGGGACAGGGAACGAGCAGTACTTC

size: .
J: TRBJ1-5
V: TRBV2
D: .
length: 14
CDR3: CASSEWTDSQPQHF
DNA: TGTGCCAGCAGTGAATGGACAGACTCACAGCCCCAGCATTTT

size: .
J: TRBJ1-2
V: TRBV29-1
D: .
length: 14
CDR3: CSAGEGGLYYGYTF
DNA: TGCAGCGCCGGAGAAGGGGGGCTCTACTATGGCTACACCTTC